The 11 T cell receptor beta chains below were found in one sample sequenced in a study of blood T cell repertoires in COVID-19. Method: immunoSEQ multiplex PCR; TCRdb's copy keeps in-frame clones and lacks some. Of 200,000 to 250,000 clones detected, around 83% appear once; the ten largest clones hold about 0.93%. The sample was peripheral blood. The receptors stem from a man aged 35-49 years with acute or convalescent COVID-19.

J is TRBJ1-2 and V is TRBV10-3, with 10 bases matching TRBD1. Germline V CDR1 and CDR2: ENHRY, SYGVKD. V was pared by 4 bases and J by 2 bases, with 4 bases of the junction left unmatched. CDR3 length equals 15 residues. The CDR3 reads CAISVEGQGNYGYTF. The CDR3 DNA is TGTGCCATCAGTGTAGAGGGACAGGGGAACTATGGCTACACCTTC.

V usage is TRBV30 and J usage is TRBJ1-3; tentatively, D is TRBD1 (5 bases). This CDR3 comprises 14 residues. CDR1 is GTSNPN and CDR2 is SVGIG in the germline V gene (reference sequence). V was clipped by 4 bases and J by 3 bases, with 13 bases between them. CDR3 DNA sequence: TGTGCCTGGAAAGGAGGGGTTTTTGGAAACACCATATATTTT. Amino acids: CAWKGGVFGNTIYF.

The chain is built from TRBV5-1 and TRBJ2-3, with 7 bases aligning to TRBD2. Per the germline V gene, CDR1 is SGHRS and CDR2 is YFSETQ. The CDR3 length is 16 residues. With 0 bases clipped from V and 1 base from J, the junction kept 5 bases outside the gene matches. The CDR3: CASSLGASGRTDTQYF. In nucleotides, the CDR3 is TGCGCCAGCAGCTTGGGGGCTAGCGGCCGCACAGATACGCAGTATTTT.

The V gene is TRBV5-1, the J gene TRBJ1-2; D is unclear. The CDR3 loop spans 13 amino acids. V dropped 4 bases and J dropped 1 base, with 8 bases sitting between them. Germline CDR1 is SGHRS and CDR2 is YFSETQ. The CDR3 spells CASSVSVNYGYTF. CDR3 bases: TGCGCCAGCAGCGTCTCAGTTAACTATGGCTACACCTTC. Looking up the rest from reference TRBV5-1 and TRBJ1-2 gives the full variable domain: KAGVTQTPRYLIKTRGQQVTLSCSPISGHRSVSWYQQTPGQGLQFLFEYFSETQRNKGNFPGRFSGRQFSNSRSEMNVSTLELGDSALYLCASSVSVNYGYTFGSGTRLTVV.

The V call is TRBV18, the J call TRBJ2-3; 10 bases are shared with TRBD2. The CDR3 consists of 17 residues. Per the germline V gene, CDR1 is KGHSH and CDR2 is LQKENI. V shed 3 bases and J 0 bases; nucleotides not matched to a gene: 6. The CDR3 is CASSPLAGGPSTDTQYF. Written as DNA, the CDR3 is TGTGCCAGCTCACCCTTAGCGGGGGGTCCTAGCACAGATACGCAGTATTTT.

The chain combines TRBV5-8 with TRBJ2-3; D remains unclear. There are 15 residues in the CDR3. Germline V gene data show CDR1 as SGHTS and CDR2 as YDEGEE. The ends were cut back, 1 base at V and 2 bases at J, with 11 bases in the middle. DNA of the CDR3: TGTGCCAGCAGCTTGAGAGCCTTTTCCACAGATACGCAGTATTTT. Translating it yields CASSLRAFSTDTQYF.

CDR3 region: CASSRDRGETQYF. As DNA, the CDR3 is TGTGCCAGTAGCCGGGACAGGGGGGAGACCCAGTACTTC. This sequence joins TRBV19 and TRBJ2-5, with 11 bases matching TRBD1. This CDR3 contains 13 residues. V shed 6 bases, J shed 5 bases, and the junction held 2 bases outside the gene matches. CDR1 is LNHDA and CDR2 is SQIVND in the germline V gene (reference sequence). Using reference TRBV19 and TRBJ2-5 for the parts outside the CDR3, the full variable domain is DGGITQSPKYLFRKEGQNVTLSCEQNLNHDAMYWYRQDPGQGLRLIYYSQIVNDFQKGDIAEGYSVSREKKESFPLTVTSAQKNPTAFYLCASSRDRGETQYFGPGTRLLVL.

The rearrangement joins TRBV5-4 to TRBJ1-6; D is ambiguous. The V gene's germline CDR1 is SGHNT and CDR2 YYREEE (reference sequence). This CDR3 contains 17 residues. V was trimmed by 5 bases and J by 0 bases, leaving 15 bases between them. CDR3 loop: CASSMEHGSSYNSPLHF. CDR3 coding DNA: TGTGCCAGCAGTATGGAGCACGGCAGCTCCTATAATTCACCCCTCCACTTT. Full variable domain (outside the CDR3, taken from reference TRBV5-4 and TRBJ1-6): ETGVTQSPTHLIKTRGQQVTLRCSSQSGHNTVSWYQQALGQGPQFIFQYYREEENGRGNFPPRFSGLQFPNYSSELNVNALELDDSALYLCASSMEHGSSYNSPLHFGNGTRLTVT.

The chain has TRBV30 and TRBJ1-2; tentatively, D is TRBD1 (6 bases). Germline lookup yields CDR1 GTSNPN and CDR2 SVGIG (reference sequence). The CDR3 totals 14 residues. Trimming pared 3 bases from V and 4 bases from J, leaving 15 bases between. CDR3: CAWSSRGGGYGYTF. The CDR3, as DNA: TGTGCCTGGAGCTCGAGGGGGGGAGGCTATGGCTACACCTTC.

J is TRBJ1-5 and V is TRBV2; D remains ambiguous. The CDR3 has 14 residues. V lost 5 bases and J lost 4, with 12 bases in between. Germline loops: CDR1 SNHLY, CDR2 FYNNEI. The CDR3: CASSWARLNQPQHF. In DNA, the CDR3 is TGTGCCAGCAGTTGGGCCAGGCTAAATCAGCCCCAGCATTTT.

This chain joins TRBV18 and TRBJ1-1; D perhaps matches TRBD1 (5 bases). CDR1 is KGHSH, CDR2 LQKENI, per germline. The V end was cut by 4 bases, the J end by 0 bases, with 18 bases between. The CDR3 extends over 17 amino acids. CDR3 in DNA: TGTGCCAGCTCACAGAATGGGGGGTTTGGTATGAACACTGAAGCTTTCTTT. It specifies CASSQNGGFGMNTEAFF. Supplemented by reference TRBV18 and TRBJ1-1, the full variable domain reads NAGVMQNPRHLVRRRGQEARLRCSPMKGHSHVYWYRQLPEEGLKFMVYLQKENIIDESGMPKERFSAEFPKEGPSILRIQQVVRGDSAAYFCASSQNGGFGMNTEAFFGQGTRLTVV.